The clone carrying this TCR beta chain turned up a few times. Its target is unknown. This specimen belongs to a study of CD8 T cells in ankylosing spondylitis. Whole-study findings and limits: From matched ankylosing spondylitis synovial fluid, disease-linked clones were reportedly recovered at significantly enriched levels.

Germline CDR1 reads MNHEY; CDR2 reads SVGEGT. V lost 4 bases, J lost 4 bases, and 8 bases stayed unmatched. CDR3 length: 15 amino acids. Construction of TCR beta libraries was performed using quantitative 5'-RACE with molecular barcodes. Using its own MiXCR run on the 5' RACE reads, TCRdb lists one record per CDR3 protein. The data contain approximately 300,000 distinct CDR3 sequences, about 19% of them singletons. The clonotype comes from a male donor with ankylosing spondylitis or in good health (not recorded which). The V and J genes are TRBV6-2 or TRBV6-3 and TRBJ2-5; 8 nucleotides align to TRBD1. Sequencing used blood, either unsorted or a sorted T cell fraction (not recorded which). CDR3 amino acids: CASSFSRGRTETQYF. CDR3 sequence (DNA): TGTGCCAGCAGTTTCTCCAGGGGGCGCACAGAGACCCAGTACTTC.